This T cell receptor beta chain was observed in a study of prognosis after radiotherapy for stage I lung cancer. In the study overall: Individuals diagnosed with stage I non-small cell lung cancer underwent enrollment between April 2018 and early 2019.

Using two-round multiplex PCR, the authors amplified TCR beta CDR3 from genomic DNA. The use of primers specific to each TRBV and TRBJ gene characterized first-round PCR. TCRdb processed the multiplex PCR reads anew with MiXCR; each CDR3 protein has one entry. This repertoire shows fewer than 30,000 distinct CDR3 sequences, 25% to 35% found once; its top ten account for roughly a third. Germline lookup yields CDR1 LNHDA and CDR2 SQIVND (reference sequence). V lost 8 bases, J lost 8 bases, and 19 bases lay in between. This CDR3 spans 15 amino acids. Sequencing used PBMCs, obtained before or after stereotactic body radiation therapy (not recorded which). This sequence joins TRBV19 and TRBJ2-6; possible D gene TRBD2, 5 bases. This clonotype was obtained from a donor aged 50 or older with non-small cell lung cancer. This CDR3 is CASYEGVTGSNVLTF. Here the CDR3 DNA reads TGTGCCAGTTATGAGGGAGTGACCGGGTCCAACGTCCTGACTTTC.